The present entry profiles one T cell receptor beta chain with its context. Its antigen remains unidentified. Trimming took 2 bases from V and 5 from J, leaving 7 bases between them. The CDR3 sequence is 13 residues long. The germline V gene encodes CDR1 SGDLS and CDR2 YYNGEE. This entry is derived from a study of T cell repertoires in cytomegalovirus infection. Across the whole study: Indications came from public TCR beta signatures; they pointed to CMV infection and to a matching HLA type. Whole-study findings and limits: Across the ex vivo response, the dominant clonotypes were HLA-C-restricted CMV-specific TCR beta clonotypes. Cumulative public TCR beta family frequency identified carriers of CMV plus the relevant HLA.

TCRdb itself ran the reads through MiXCR, one entry per CDR3 protein. The top ten hold 2.8% of the sample, which has around 740,000 distinct CDR3 sequences, about 40% seen once. The source is a human donor in good health (CMV status not recorded). Some clones in this sample may be carry-over from other donors' samples. The rearrangement joins TRBV9 to TRBJ2-2; D gene ambiguous. The sequenced sample consisted of PBMCs. CDR3 sequence: CASSVSETGELFF. CDR3 in DNA: TGTGCCAGCAGCGTGTCAGAAACCGGGGAGCTGTTTTTT.